The entry that follows covers one TCR beta chain sequence. Its specificity is not known. The data were obtained in a study of CD8 T cells in ankylosing spondylitis. Overall study findings and caveats: A motif in TCR beta, a set of several highly homologous variants, appeared characteristic of ankylosing spondylitis blood.

CDR1 is DFQATT and CDR2 is SNEGSKA in the germline V gene (reference sequence). V dropped 2 bases and J dropped 2 bases, with 9 bases sitting between them. This CDR3 spans 13 amino acids. TCRdb reprocessed the 5' RACE reads via MiXCR and lists one record per CDR3 protein. The repertoire holds 250,000 to 350,000 distinct CDR3 sequences, with around 21% as singletons. The receptor's source is a female donor with ankylosing spondylitis or in good health (not recorded which). The rearrangement links TRBV20-1 to TRBJ2-5, with no clear D. The material sequenced was blood, either unsorted or a sorted T cell fraction (not recorded which). CDR3 protein: CSARLASQETQYF. The CDR3 DNA is TGCAGTGCTAGATTGGCAAGTCAAGAGACCCAGTACTTC.